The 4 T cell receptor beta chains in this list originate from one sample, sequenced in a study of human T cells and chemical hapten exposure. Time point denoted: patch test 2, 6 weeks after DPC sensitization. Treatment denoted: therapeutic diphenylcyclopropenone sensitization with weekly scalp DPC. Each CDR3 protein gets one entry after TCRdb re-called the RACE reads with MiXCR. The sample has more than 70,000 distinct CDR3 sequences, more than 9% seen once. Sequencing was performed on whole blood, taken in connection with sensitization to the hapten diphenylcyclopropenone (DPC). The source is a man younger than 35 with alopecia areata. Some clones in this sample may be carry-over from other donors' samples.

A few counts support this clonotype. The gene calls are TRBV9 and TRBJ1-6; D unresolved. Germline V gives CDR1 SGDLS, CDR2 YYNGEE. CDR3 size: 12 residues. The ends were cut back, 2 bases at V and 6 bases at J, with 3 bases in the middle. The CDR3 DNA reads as TGTGCCAGCAGCGTCAGTAATTCACCCCTCCACTTT. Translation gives CASSVSNSPLHF.

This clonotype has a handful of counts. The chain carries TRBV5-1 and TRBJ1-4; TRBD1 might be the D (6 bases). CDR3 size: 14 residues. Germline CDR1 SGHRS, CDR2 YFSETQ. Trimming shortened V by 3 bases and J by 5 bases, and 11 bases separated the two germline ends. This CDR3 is CASSSDRQNEKLFF. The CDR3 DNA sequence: TGCGCCAGCAGCTCGGACAGACAAAATGAAAAACTGTTTTTT.

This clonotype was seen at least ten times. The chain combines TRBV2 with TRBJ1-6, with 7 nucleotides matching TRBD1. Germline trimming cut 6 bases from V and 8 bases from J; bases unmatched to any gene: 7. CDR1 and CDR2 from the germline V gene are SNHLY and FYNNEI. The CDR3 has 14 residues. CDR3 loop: CASSSDREDSPLHF. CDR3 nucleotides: TGTGCCAGCAGCTCCGACAGGGAGGATTCACCCCTCCACTTT.

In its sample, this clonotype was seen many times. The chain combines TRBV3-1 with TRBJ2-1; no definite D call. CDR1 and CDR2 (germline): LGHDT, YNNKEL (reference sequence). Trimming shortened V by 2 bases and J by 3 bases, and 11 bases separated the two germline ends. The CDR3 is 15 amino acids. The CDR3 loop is CASSQFPSVYNEQFF. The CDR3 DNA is TGTGCCAGCAGCCAATTCCCGTCGGTCTACAATGAGCAGTTCTTC.